The following is a T cell receptor beta chain sequence with its context. CDR3 size: 14 residues. Germline values: CDR1 SGHAT, CDR2 FQNNGV. J lost 7 bases, V lost 6 bases, and 10 bases had no gene match. The data belong to a study of blood T cell repertoires in COVID-19. Authors' methods: Counts of nucleated cells, estimated from reference gene primer amplification, were obtained. This table comes from immunoSEQ multiplex PCR, and its TCRdb copy is limited to in-frame clones, with some not included. V, J and clone size derive from that table, while D and trimming were established from the DNA sequence. The table records over 300,000 clones, 85% to 90% of them present only once.

The sequence came from a man aged 18 to 29 with active or convalescent COVID-19. The V and J genes are TRBV11-2 and TRBJ2-5, with 8 bases identical to TRBD1. Specimen: peripheral blood. The CDR3, as DNA: TGTGCCAGCAGGCAGGAAGGGACAGGCGGGACCCAGTACTTC. This encodes CASRQEGTGGTQYF.